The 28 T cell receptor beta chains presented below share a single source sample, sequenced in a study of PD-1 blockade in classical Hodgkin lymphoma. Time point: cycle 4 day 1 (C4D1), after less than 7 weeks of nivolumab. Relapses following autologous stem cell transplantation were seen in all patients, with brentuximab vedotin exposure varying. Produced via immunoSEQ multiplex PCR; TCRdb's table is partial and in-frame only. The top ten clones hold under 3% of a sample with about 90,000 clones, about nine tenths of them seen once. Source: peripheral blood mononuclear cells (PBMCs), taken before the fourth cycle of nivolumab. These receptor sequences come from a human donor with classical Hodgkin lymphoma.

Here the CDR3 DNA reads TGTGCCAGCTCACGGGACGCCCCGCGCACCGGGGAGCTGTTTTTT. This translates into CASSRDAPRTGELFF. The chain has TRBV18 and TRBJ2-2, with D perhaps matching TRBD1 or TRBD2 (5 bases each). Germline CDR1 and CDR2: KGHSH and LQKENI. There are 15 residues in the CDR3. V lost 4 bases to trimming and J lost 4 bases, with 13 bases between them.

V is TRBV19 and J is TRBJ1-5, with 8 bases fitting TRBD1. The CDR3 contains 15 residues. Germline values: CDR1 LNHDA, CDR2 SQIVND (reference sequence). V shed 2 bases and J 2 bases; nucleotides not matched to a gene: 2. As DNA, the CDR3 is TGTGCCAGTAGTATATCAGGGGGCGGCAATCAGCCCCAGCATTTT. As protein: CASSISGGGNQPQHF.

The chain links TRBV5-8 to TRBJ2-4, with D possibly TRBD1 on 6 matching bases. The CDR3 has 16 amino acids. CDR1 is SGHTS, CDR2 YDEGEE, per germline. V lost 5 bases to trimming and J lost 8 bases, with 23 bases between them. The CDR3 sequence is CASSSWQGPYVDIQYF. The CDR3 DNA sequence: TGTGCCAGCAGTTCCTGGCAGGGGCCCTATGTTGACATTCAGTACTTC.

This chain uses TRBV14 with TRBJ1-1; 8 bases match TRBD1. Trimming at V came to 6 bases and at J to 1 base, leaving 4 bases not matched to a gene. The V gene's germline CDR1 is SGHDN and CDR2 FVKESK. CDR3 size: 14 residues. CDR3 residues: CASSRDRRNTEAFF. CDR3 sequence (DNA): TGTGCCAGCAGTAGGGACAGGAGGAACACTGAAGCTTTCTTT.

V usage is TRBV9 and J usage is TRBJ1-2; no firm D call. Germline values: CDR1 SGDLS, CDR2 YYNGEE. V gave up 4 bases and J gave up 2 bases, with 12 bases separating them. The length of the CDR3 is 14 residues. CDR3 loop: CASSPEWGNYGYTF. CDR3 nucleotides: TGTGCCAGCAGCCCAGAGTGGGGAAACTATGGCTACACCTTC. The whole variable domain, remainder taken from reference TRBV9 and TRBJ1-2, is DSGVTQTPKHLITATGQRVTLRCSPRSGDLSVYWYQQSLDQGLQFLIQYYNGEERAKGNILERFSAQQFPDLHSELNLSSLELGDSALYFCASSPEWGNYGYTFGSGTRLTVV.

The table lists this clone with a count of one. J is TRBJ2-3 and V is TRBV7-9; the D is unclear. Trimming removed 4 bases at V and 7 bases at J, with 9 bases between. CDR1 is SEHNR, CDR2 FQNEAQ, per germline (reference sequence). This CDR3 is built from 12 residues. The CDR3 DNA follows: TGTGCCAGCAGCTCCTCGGTGAATACGCAGTATTTT. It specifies CASSSSVNTQYF.

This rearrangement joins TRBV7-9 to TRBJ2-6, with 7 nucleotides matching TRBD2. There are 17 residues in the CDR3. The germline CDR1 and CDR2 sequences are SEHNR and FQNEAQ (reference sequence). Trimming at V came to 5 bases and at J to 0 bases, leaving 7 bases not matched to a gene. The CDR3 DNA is TGTGCCAGCAGCCGAGCGACGGGGGGCTCTGGGGCCAACGTCCTGACTTTC. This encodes CASSRATGGSGANVLTF. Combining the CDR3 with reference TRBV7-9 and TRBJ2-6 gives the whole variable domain DTGVSQNPRHKITKRGQNVTFRCDPISEHNRLYWYRQTLGQGPEFLTYFQNEAQLEKSRLLSDRFSAERPKGSFSTLEIQRTEQGDSAMYLCASSRATGGSGANVLTFGAGSRLTVL.

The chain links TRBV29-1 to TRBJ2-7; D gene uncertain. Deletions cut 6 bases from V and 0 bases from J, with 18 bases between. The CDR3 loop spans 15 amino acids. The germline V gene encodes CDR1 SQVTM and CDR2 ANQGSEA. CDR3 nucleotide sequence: TGCAGCGTATGCTTTCAGAAAGGCCTCTCCTACGAGCAGTACTTC. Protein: CSVCFQKGLSYEQYF.

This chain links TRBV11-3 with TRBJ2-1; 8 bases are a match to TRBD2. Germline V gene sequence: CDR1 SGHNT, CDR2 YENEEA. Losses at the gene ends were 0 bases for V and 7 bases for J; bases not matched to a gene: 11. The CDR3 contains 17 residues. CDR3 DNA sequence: TGTGCCAGCAGCTTAGATTGGGGTCGGGGGGGCCTGAATGAGCAGTTCTTC. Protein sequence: CASSLDWGRGGLNEQFF.

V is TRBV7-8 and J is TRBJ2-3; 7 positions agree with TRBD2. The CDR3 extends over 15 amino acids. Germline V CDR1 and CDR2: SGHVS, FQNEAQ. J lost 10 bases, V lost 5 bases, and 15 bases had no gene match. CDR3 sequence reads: CASSLISSGLSSQYF. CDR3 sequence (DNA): TGTGCCAGCAGCCTAATCAGTAGCGGGCTCTCTTCGCAGTATTTT.

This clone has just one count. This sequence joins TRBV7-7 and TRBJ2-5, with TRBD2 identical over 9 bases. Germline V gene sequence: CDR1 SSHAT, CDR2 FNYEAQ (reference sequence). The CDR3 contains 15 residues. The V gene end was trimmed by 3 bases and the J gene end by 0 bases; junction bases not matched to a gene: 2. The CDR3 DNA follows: TGTGCCAGCAGCTTGCTAGCGGGGTACCAAGAGACCCAGTACTTC. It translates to CASSLLAGYQETQYF.

The CDR3: CASSVAASGGWETQYF. CDR3 nucleotide sequence: TGTGCCAGCAGCGTAGCGGCTAGCGGGGGCTGGGAGACCCAGTACTTC. The rearrangement links TRBV9 to TRBJ2-5, with 10 bases identical to TRBD2. Looked up from germline, CDR1 is SGDLS and CDR2 is YYNGEE. Trimming removed 0 bases from V and 5 bases from J; junction bases left unmatched: 7. This CDR3 region has 16 residues.

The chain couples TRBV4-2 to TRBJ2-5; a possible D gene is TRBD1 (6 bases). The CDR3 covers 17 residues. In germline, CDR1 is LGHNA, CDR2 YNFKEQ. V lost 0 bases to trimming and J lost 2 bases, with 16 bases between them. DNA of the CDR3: TGTGCCAGCAGCCAAGATGCCCCAGGGGCAGGTCAAGAGACCCAGTACTTC. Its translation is CASSQDAPGAGQETQYF.

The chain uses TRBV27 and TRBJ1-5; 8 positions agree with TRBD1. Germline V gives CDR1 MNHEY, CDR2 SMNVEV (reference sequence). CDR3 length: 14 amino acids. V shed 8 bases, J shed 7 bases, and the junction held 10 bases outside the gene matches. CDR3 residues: CASRLQGGGQPQHF. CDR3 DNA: TGTGCCAGCCGACTACAGGGGGGGGGCCAGCCCCAGCATTTT.

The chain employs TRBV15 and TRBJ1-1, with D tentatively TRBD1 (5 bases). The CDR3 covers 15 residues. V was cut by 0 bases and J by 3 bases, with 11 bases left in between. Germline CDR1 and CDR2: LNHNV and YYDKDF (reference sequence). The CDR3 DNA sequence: TGTGCCACCAGCAGAGATAGGGGCGGGTACACTGAAGCTTTCTTT. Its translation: CATSRDRGGYTEAFF.

CDR3 DNA: TGTGCCAGCAGCGCAGGGACAGGGTCTGGTGGGACCCAGTACTTC. This codes for CASSAGTGSGGTQYF. The V call is TRBV9, the J call TRBJ2-5, with TRBD1 identical over 9 bases. Germline lookup yields CDR1 SGDLS and CDR2 YYNGEE. Losses at the gene ends were 3 bases for V and 7 bases for J; bases not matched to a gene: 10. This CDR3 comprises 15 residues.

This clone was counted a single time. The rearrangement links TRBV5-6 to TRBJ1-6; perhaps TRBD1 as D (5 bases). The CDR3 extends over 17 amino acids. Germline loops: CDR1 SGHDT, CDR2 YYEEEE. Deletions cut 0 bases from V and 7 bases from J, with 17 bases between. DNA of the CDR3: TGTGCCAGCAGCTTGGGGGCCGGTGACGGGGCGAATTCACCCCTCCACTTT. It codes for CASSLGAGDGANSPLHF. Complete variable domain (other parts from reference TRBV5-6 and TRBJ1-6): DAGVTQSPTHLIKTRGQQVTLRCSPKSGHDTVSWYQQALGQGPQFIFQYYEEEERQRGNFPDRFSGHQFPNYSSELNVNALLLGDSALYLCASSLGAGDGANSPLHFGNGTRLTVT.

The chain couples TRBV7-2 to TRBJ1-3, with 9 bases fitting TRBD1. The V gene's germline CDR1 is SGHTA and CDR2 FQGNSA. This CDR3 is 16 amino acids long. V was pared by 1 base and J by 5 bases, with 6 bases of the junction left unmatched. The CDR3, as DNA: TGTGCCAGCAGCTTAGATTCGGGACAGGGAAGAAACACCATATATTTT. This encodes CASSLDSGQGRNTIYF.

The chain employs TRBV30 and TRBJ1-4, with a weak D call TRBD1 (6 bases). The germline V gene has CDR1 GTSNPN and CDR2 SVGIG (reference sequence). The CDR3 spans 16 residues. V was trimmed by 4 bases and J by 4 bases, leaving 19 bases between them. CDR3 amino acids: CAWTGALTSFNEKLFF. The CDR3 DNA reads TGTGCCTGGACAGGGGCCCTAACAAGCTTTAATGAAAAACTGTTTTTT.

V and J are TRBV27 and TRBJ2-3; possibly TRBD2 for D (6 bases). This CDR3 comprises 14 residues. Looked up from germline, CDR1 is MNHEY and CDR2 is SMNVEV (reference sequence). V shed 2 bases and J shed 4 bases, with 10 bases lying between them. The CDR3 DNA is TGTGCCAGCAGTTTAGCGGGGTTCGCAGATACGCAGTATTTT. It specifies CASSLAGFADTQYF.

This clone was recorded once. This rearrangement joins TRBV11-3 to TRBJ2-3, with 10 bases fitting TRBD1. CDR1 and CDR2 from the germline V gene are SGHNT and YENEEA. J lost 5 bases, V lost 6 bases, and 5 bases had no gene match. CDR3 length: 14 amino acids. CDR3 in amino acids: CASSPGTGVDTQYF. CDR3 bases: TGTGCCAGCAGTCCTGGGACAGGGGTAGATACGCAGTATTTT.

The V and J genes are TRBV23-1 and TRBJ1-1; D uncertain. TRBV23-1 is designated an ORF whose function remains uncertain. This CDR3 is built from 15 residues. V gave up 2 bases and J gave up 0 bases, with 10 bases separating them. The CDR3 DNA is TGCGCCAGCAGTCAACTAGGACGCATGAACACTGAAGCTTTCTTT. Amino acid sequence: CASSQLGRMNTEAFF.

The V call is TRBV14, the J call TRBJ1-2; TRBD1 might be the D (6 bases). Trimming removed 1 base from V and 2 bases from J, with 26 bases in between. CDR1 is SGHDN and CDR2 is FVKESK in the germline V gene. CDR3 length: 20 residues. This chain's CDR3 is CASSQAPRMVGTLSNYGYTF. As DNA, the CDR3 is TGTGCCAGCAGCCAAGCCCCTCGAATGGTCGGGACACTTTCCAACTATGGCTACACCTTC.

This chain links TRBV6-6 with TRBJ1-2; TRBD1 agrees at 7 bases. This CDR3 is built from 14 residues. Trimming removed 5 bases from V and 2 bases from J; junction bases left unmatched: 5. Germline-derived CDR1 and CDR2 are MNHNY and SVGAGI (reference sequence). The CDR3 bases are TGTGCCAGCAGTAACGGGGGACAGAACTATGGCTACACCTTC. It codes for CASSNGGQNYGYTF.

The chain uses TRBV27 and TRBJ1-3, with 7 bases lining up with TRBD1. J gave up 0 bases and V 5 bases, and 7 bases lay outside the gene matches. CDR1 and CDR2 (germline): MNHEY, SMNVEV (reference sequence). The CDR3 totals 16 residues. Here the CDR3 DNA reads TGTGCCAGCAGTACCCCGGACAGGATCTCTGGAAACACCATATATTTT. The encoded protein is CASSTPDRISGNTIYF.

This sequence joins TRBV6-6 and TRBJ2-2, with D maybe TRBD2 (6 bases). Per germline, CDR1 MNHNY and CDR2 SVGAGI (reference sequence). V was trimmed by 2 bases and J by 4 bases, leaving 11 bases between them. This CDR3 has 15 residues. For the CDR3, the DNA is TGTGCCAGCAGTTACGGAGGGGCGGGCACCGGGGAGCTGTTTTTT. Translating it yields CASSYGGAGTGELFF.

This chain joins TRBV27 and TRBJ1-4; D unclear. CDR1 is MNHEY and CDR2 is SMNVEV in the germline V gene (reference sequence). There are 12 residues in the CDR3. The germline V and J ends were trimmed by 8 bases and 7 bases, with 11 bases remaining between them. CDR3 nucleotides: TGTGCCAGCGGACTGGGTACTGAAAAACTGTTTTTT. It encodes CASGLGTEKLFF.

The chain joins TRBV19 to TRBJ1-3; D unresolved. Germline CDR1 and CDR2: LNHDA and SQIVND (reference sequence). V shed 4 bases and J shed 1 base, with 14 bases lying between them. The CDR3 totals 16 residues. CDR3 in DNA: TGTGCCAGTAGTACCTATAGGGAAAGGTCTGGAAACACCATATATTTT. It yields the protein CASSTYRERSGNTIYF.